A single sample gave rise to the 14 T cell receptor beta chains below, sequenced in a study of shared clonotypes between healthy human individuals. Sequencing was performed with immunoSEQ multiplex PCR; in TCRdb, only in-frame clones are kept and a portion is missing. The repertoire holds about 2.1 million clones, with 90% to 95% as singletons. CD45RO-negative, CCR7-positively selected cells formed the naive CD8 fraction, excluding terminally differentiated effector memory CD45RA+ cells. The sequenced sample consisted of naive CD8+ T cells from PBMCs. These receptors originate from a man between 18 and 29 years old in good health. Some clones in this sample may be carry-over from other donors' samples.

The chain combines TRBV5-4 with TRBJ2-1, with TRBD2 matching 9 bases. V dropped 4 bases and J dropped 8; count of bases not matched to a gene: 13. The CDR3 runs to 16 residues. CDR1 and CDR2 (germline): SGHNT, YYREEE (reference sequence). The CDR3 DNA is TGTGCCAGCAGCCAGACTATAGCGGGAGAAGTGGATGAGCAGTTCTTC. It yields the protein CASSQTIAGEVDEQFF.

In the case of this clone: A much larger clone differs by one base, so this may be a read error. The chain has TRBV11-1 and TRBJ2-7; the D is unclear. This CDR3 is built from 12 residues. V was cut by 1 base and J by 1 base, with 2 bases left in between. The germline V gene has CDR1 SGHAT and CDR2 FQDESV (reference sequence). The CDR3, as DNA: TGTGCCAGCAGCTTAGGGTCCTACGAGCAGTACTTC. This gives the protein CASSLGSYEQYF.

The chain is built from TRBV14 and TRBJ1-1; D might be TRBD1 (5 bases). V was trimmed by 3 bases and J by 5 bases, leaving 13 bases between them. Germline V gene sequence: CDR1 SGHDN, CDR2 FVKESK. The CDR3 totals 14 residues. The CDR3 is CASSQTFGGTEAFF. CDR3 in DNA: TGTGCCAGCAGCCAGACATTTGGGGGAACTGAAGCTTTCTTT.

V usage is TRBV27 and J usage is TRBJ2-1, with 7 nucleotides matching TRBD2. The CDR3 has 16 amino acids. Germline V gene sequence: CDR1 MNHEY, CDR2 SMNVEV (reference sequence). With V trimmed by 7 bases and J by 8 bases, 17 bases remained unmatched. CDR3 nucleotide sequence: TGTGCCAGCACTCCGATTTCGGGAGGACCGGGGTATGAGCAGTTCTTC. It codes for CASTPISGGPGYEQFF.

The gene calls are TRBV7-2 and TRBJ1-4; D not resolved. The germline V gene encodes CDR1 SGHTA and CDR2 FQGNSA. The CDR3 is 12 amino acids. The V gene lost 5 bases and the J gene lost 7 bases, with 8 bases spanning the gap. The CDR3 here is CASSPRGEKLFF. As DNA, the CDR3 is TGTGCCAGCAGCCCCCGGGGTGAAAAACTGTTTTTT.

The chain combines TRBV13 with TRBJ2-5, with D possibly being TRBD2 (8 bases). The CDR3 contains 15 residues. Germline V lookup: CDR1 PRHDT, CDR2 FYEKMQ (reference sequence). V was pared by 5 bases and J by 5 bases, with 18 bases between. This CDR3 is CASSLNRGLGETQYF. The CDR3 DNA follows: TGTGCCAGCAGCCTCAACAGGGGACTAGGGGAGACCCAGTACTTC.

This chain links TRBV29-1 with TRBJ2-7; either TRBD1 or TRBD2 may fit D (5 bases each). Trimming removed 2 bases from V and 8 bases from J, with 13 bases in between. The CDR3 is made up of 12 amino acids. Germline V CDR1 and CDR2: SQVTM, ANQGSEA. The CDR3 region has the DNA TGCAGCGTTGAATGGCAGGGACCTCAGCAGTACTTC. Translated: CSVEWQGPQQYF.

The rearrangement joins TRBV5-6 to TRBJ2-7; 9 nucleotides line up with TRBD1. V lost 1 base and J lost 3; bases outside the gene matches: 5. The CDR3 sequence is 15 residues long. Per germline, CDR1 SGHDT and CDR2 YYEEEE. DNA for the CDR3: TGTGCCAGCAGCTTGCGCGGGACAGGGAACTACGAGCAGTACTTC. This translates into CASSLRGTGNYEQYF.

This chain connects TRBV28 to TRBJ2-5, with D unresolved. Trimming pared 7 bases from V and 5 bases from J, leaving 20 bases between. The CDR3 spans 15 residues. The germline gives CDR1 MDHEN, CDR2 SYDVKM. The CDR3 is CASNAGRLGGETQYF. The CDR3 DNA reads TGTGCCAGCAACGCCGGACGGTTGGGTGGCGAGACCCAGTACTTC.

The CDR3 DNA is TGTGCCACGGTTGCGGGAGGGCACGATGAGCAGTTCTTC. Residues: CATVAGGHDEQFF. The chain has TRBV15 and TRBJ2-1; TRBD2 aligns across 9 bases. CDR1 and CDR2 (germline): LNHNV, YYDKDF (reference sequence). V gave up 9 bases and J gave up 8 bases; unmatched junction bases: 8. The CDR3 has 13 residues.

With respect to this clone: At the DNA level, this CDR3 is encoded by other sequences in the same sample as well. The genes are TRBV28 and TRBJ2-7, with TRBD2 matching 11 bases. Looked up from germline, CDR1 is MDHEN and CDR2 is SYDVKM. After removal of 5 bases from V and 1 base from J, the junction contained 7 bases not matched to a gene. The CDR3 covers 16 residues. The CDR3 loop is CASSLPGLAGSYEQYF. The DNA for the CDR3 is TGTGCCAGCAGTCTGCCCGGACTAGCGGGTTCCTACGAGCAGTACTTC. The whole variable domain, remainder taken from reference TRBV28 and TRBJ2-7, is DVKVTQSSRYLVKRTGEKVFLECVQDMDHENMFWYRQDPGLGLRLIYFSYDVKMKEKGDIPEGYSVSREKKERFSLILESASTNQTSMYLCASSLPGLAGSYEQYFGPGTRLTVT.

This chain uses TRBV6-1 with TRBJ2-2; D is unclear. Germline-derived CDR1 and CDR2 are MNHNS and SASEGT. The CDR3 consists of 14 residues. V gave up 10 bases and J gave up 6 bases, with 18 bases separating them. CDR3 amino acids: CATPRSVISGELFF. The CDR3 bases are TGTGCCACCCCAAGGAGCGTTATCTCCGGGGAGCTGTTTTTT.

V and J are TRBV5-6 and TRBJ1-1, with D possibly being TRBD1 (5 bases). The CDR3 contains 14 residues. Trimming cost V 3 bases and J 1 base, with 10 bases left between them. Looked up from germline, CDR1 is SGHDT and CDR2 is YYEEEE. Here the CDR3 DNA reads TGTGCCAGCAGCTACCTGGGACCGAACACTGAAGCTTTCTTT. This translates into CASSYLGPNTEAFF.

The V and J genes are TRBV7-6 and TRBJ1-4, with D maybe TRBD1 (6 bases). This CDR3 region has 16 residues. Germline V gene data show CDR1 as SGHVS and CDR2 as FNYEAQ. V lost 2 bases, J lost 0 bases, and 10 bases lay in between. Here the CDR3 DNA reads TGTGCCAGCAGCTTACGGGCAGGGGCAACTAATGAAAAACTGTTTTTT. It is translated as CASSLRAGATNEKLFF.